Following are 25 T cell receptor beta chains from one sample sequenced in a study of blood T cell repertoires in COVID-19. Method: immunoSEQ multiplex PCR; TCRdb's copy keeps in-frame clones and lacks some. The data contain 80,000 to 100,000 clones, 86% of them singletons. The specimen was peripheral blood. These receptors all stem from a woman of 80 years or more in a cohort sampled during active or convalescent COVID-19.

The chain carries TRBV6-5 and TRBJ2-2; D possibly corresponds to TRBD1 (6 bases). The length of the CDR3 is 14 residues. The germline V and J ends were trimmed by 6 bases and 1 base, with 9 bases remaining between them. Germline CDR1 reads MNHEY; CDR2 reads SVGAGI. The CDR3 reads CASSRGQNTGELFF. CDR3 DNA sequence: TGTGCCAGCAGCAGGGGACAGAACACCGGGGAGCTGTTTTTT.

The J gene is TRBJ1-4, the V gene TRBV7-8; D possibly corresponds to TRBD1 (6 bases). Trimming cost V 5 bases and J 5 bases, with 15 bases left between them. Germline CDR1 and CDR2: SGHVS and FQNEAQ. This CDR3 contains 15 residues. The CDR3 is CASSLHRDVNEKLFF. The CDR3 nucleotides are TGTGCCAGCAGCCTACACAGGGATGTGAATGAAAAACTGTTTTTT.

V usage is TRBV19 and J usage is TRBJ1-4, with D tentatively TRBD1 (5 bases). This CDR3 region has 17 residues. The V end lost 3 bases, the J end lost 0 bases, and 14 bases lay between the germline ends. The germline gives CDR1 LNHDA, CDR2 SQIVND (reference sequence). The CDR3 reads CASSIGGGSATNEKLFF. Here the CDR3 DNA reads TGTGCCAGTAGTATTGGGGGAGGGTCTGCAACTAATGAAAAACTGTTTTTT.

This clone has just a few counts. The chain carries TRBV21-1 and TRBJ2-2; the table's D call, TRBD2, was not checked against the DNA. TRBV21-1 is a documented pseudogene. The length of the CDR3 is 15 residues. DNA of the CDR3: TGTGCCAGCAGCCCAGGGGAGGGCCGCGGCGGGGAGCTGTTTTTT. It specifies CASSPGEGRGGELFF.

This clone was counted a few times. This sequence joins TRBV10-3 and TRBJ2-5; the match to TRBD2 covers 9 bases. This CDR3 has 18 residues. Trimming removed 4 bases from V and 2 bases from J; junction bases left unmatched: 14. Germline V gene lookup returns CDR1 ENHRY and CDR2 SYGVKD. CDR3: CAISGLRWAGGNQETQYF. CDR3 coding DNA: TGTGCCATCAGTGGACTCAGGTGGGCGGGAGGGAATCAAGAGACCCAGTACTTC.

The V and J genes are TRBV19 and TRBJ1-2; the D is unclear. V lost 5 bases, J lost 4 bases, and 8 bases lay in between. Per the germline V gene, CDR1 is LNHDA and CDR2 is SQIVND (reference sequence). The CDR3 has 12 residues. The CDR3 DNA is TGTGCCAGTAGTGACGGACTCTATGGCTACACCTTC. Its translation is CASSDGLYGYTF.

V is TRBV25-1 and J is TRBJ1-1, with a weak D call TRBD1 (5 bases). This CDR3 has 15 amino acids. The V end was cut by 3 bases, the J end by 1 base, with 12 bases between. Germline V gene lookup returns CDR1 MGHDK and CDR2 SYGVNS. CDR3 sequence (DNA): TGTGCCAGCAGTGACCGGGGGGGTTGGAACACTGAAGCTTTCTTT. Its protein product is CASSDRGGWNTEAFF.

The chain is built from TRBV7-2 and TRBJ1-5; D call uncertain. CDR3 length equals 15 residues. V lost 5 bases, J lost 0 bases, and 11 bases lay in between. The V gene's germline CDR1 is SGHTA and CDR2 FQGNSA. The CDR3 DNA follows: TGTGCCAGCAGCCCTGAGGGTCTTAGCAATCAGCCCCAGCATTTT. It specifies CASSPEGLSNQPQHF.

The rearrangement uses TRBV29-1 and TRBJ2-7; 7 bases match TRBD2. Germline V CDR1 and CDR2: SQVTM, ANQGSEA. V dropped 2 bases and J dropped 3; count of bases not matched to a gene: 4. The CDR3 is made up of 13 amino acids. CDR3 region: CSVELLAGYEQYF. CDR3 nucleotide sequence: TGCAGCGTTGAATTGTTAGCGGGCTACGAGCAGTACTTC.

The rearrangement joins TRBV7-2 to TRBJ2-7; 10 nucleotides line up with TRBD2. The V and J ends lost 5 bases and 7 bases, in that order; junction bases with no gene match: 11. This CDR3 spans 15 amino acids. Looked up from germline, CDR1 is SGHTA and CDR2 is FQGNSA. CDR3 residues: CASSPRTSGVGEQYF. The CDR3 DNA reads TGTGCCAGCAGCCCCCGGACTAGCGGAGTGGGGGAGCAGTACTTC.

This chain links TRBV3-1 (or the pseudogene TRBV3-2) with TRBJ1-3; D remains ambiguous. V was trimmed by 5 bases and J by 2 bases, leaving 4 bases between them. CDR3 length equals 12 residues. Germline-derived CDR1 and CDR2 are LGHDT and YNNKEL (reference sequence). The CDR3 reads CASSTTGNTIYF. CDR3 nucleotides: TGTGCCAGCAGCACTACTGGAAACACCATATATTTT.

The genes are TRBV9 and TRBJ2-1; TRBD1 matches 7 bases. V shed 3 bases, J shed 3 bases, and the junction held 6 bases outside the gene matches. Per germline, CDR1 SGDLS and CDR2 YYNGEE. The length of the CDR3 is 15 residues. The CDR3 DNA is TGTGCCAGCAGCGCTCAGGGGGAGCACTACAATGAGCAGTTCTTC. Its translation: CASSAQGEHYNEQFF.

V is TRBV19 and J is TRBJ2-7; D might be TRBD1 (5 bases). The CDR3 consists of 14 residues. Trimming stripped 7 bases from V and 2 bases from J, with 15 bases between. Germline CDR1 LNHDA, CDR2 SQIVND (reference sequence). The CDR3 loop is CASTGQGRPYEQYF. CDR3 coding DNA: TGTGCCAGTACCGGACAAGGTCGTCCCTACGAGCAGTACTTC.

The V and J genes are TRBV30 and TRBJ2-2, with D perhaps TRBD2 (6 bases). The CDR3 has 16 amino acids. Germline assignment: CDR1 GTSNPN and CDR2 SVGIG (reference sequence). With 3 bases removed from V and 1 base from J, the gap between germline ends came to 15 bases. The CDR3 bases are TGTGCCTGGAGGCGGGACCTCCCTTGGAACACCGGGGAGCTGTTTTTT. Its translation: CAWRRDLPWNTGELFF.

This chain links TRBV6-6 with TRBJ1-6; 8 bases match TRBD1. J was trimmed by 5 bases and V by 4 bases; bases with no gene match: 7. The CDR3 consists of 16 residues. CDR1 is MNHNY, CDR2 SVGAGI, per germline (reference sequence). The CDR3 bases are TGTGCCAGCAGTTCCGGACAGGGCGGGAATAATTCACCCCTCCACTTT. This gives the protein CASSSGQGGNNSPLHF.

J is TRBJ1-3 and V is TRBV5-5, with D unresolved. The germline gives CDR1 SGHKS, CDR2 YYEKEE (reference sequence). This CDR3 comprises 14 residues. Trimming shortened V by 3 bases and J by 0 bases, and 7 bases separated the two germline ends. CDR3 amino acids: CASSYPGSGNTIYF. DNA for the CDR3: TGTGCCAGCAGCTACCCCGGCTCTGGAAACACCATATATTTT.

V and J are TRBV11-2 and TRBJ2-3; 8 bases are a match to TRBD1. In germline, CDR1 is SGHAT, CDR2 FQNNGV. V shed 5 bases, J shed 2 bases, and the junction held 6 bases outside the gene matches. The CDR3 has 15 amino acids. The CDR3 loop reads CASSRTGGNTDTQYF. CDR3 bases: TGTGCCAGCAGCCGTACAGGGGGTAACACAGATACGCAGTATTTT. Together with reference TRBV11-2 and TRBJ2-3, the CDR3 gives the full variable domain: EAGVAQSPRYKIIEKRQSVAFWCNPISGHATLYWYQQILGQGPKLLIQFQNNGVVDDSQLPKDRFSAERLKGVDSTLKIQPAKLEDSAVYLCASSRTGGNTDTQYFGPGTRLTVL.

The chain uses TRBV5-6 and TRBJ1-4; possibly TRBD1 for D (6 bases). Germline CDR1 is SGHDT and CDR2 is YYEEEE. V was cut by 4 bases and J by 8 bases, with 21 bases left in between. CDR3 length: 16 residues. The chain's CDR3 is CASSLITGKIGEKLFF. The DNA for the CDR3 is TGTGCCAGCAGCCTTATTACAGGGAAAATTGGGGAAAAACTGTTTTTT.

V usage is TRBV4-1 and J usage is TRBJ1-1; D gene unclear. The CDR3 covers 13 residues. CDR1 and CDR2 (germline): MGHRA, YSYEKL. Trimming shortened V by 1 base and J by 6 bases, and 9 bases separated the two germline ends. Here the CDR3 reads CASSQAMSPEAFF. The DNA of the CDR3 is TGCGCCAGCAGCCAAGCGATGAGCCCTGAAGCTTTCTTT.

The chain recombines TRBV19 with TRBJ2-5; 10 nucleotides align to TRBD1. The ends lost 2 bases at V and 4 bases at J; junction bases unmatched: 10. CDR1 is LNHDA and CDR2 is SQIVND in the germline V gene (reference sequence). The CDR3 has 17 residues. In DNA, the CDR3 is TGTGCCAGTAGTATACGCGCGACAGGGGGCGCAGGAGAGACCCAGTACTTC. This gives the protein CASSIRATGGAGETQYF.

The chain is built from TRBV27 and TRBJ2-1; 9 bases are shared with TRBD1. The germline V gene has CDR1 MNHEY and CDR2 SMNVEV (reference sequence). The CDR3 extends over 13 amino acids. Germline trimming cut 7 bases from V and 8 bases from J; bases unmatched to any gene: 6. The CDR3 DNA is TGTGCCAGCAAACTACAGGGGGCCGATGAGCAGTTCTTC. It translates to CASKLQGADEQFF.

For the CDR3, the DNA is TGTGCCAGCAGAACGACGCCGGGACTAGCGGGAGGCAGGGAGGGGACCCAGTACTTC. It specifies CASRTTPGLAGGREGTQYF. V is TRBV11-2 and J is TRBJ2-5, with 15 bases aligning to TRBD2. The CDR3 is 19 residues long. Germline V gives CDR1 SGHAT, CDR2 FQNNGV. Trimming removed 6 bases from V and 7 bases from J; junction bases left unmatched: 18.

The gene calls are TRBV7-8 and TRBJ2-7; 10 bases map to TRBD1. CDR1 and CDR2 (germline): SGHVS, FQNEAQ. The CDR3 length is 16 residues. V lost 5 bases and J lost 3; bases outside the gene matches: 10. The CDR3 nucleotides read TGTGCCAGCAGCAACGGACAGGGGGGTCGATTCTACGAGCAGTACTTC. The encoded protein is CASSNGQGGRFYEQYF.

This chain links TRBV29-1 with TRBJ1-2; 7 bases agree with TRBD1. The CDR3 is made up of 12 amino acids. The V gene's germline CDR1 is SQVTM and CDR2 ANQGSEA. Germline trimming cut 4 bases from V and 3 bases from J; bases unmatched to any gene: 2. CDR3 coding DNA: TGCAGCGTTGGACAGGGAGACTATGGCTACACCTTC. Its translation: CSVGQGDYGYTF.

This clone has a single count. The chain combines TRBV24-1 with TRBJ1-4; 8 bases agree with TRBD1. The CDR3 has 16 residues. Per the germline V gene, CDR1 is KGHDR and CDR2 is SFDVKD. Germline trimming cut 3 bases from V and 7 bases from J; bases unmatched to any gene: 9. The CDR3 coding sequence is TGTGCCACCAGTGATGTAAGCAGGGGGCATATTGAAAAACTGTTTTTT. Amino acids: CATSDVSRGHIEKLFF.